Below are 8 T cell receptor beta chains sequenced from a single sample in a study of OX40 agonist ivuxolimab in advanced cancers. Profiling relied on immunoSEQ multiplex PCR, and the TCRdb table lists in-frame clones only, not all of them. The profile shows about 50,000 clones, approximately 89% of them singletons. The specimen comprised CD4+ or CD8+ T cells sorted from blood, sampled in a trial of the OX40 agonist ivuxolimab. The receptor source for this set is an adult with an advanced solid tumor such as melanoma, head and neck, liver or kidney cancer.

This chain connects TRBV19 to TRBJ1-4; D may be TRBD1 (5 bases). This CDR3 has 15 amino acids. The V end was cut by 3 bases, the J end by 0 bases, with 8 bases between. Germline V gene sequence: CDR1 LNHDA, CDR2 SQIVND (reference sequence). This chain's CDR3 is CASSIGAATNEKLFF. DNA for the CDR3: TGTGCCAGTAGTATTGGGGCGGCAACTAATGAAAAACTGTTTTTT.

A few counts support this clone. The chain uses TRBV6-5 and TRBJ2-7; D is uncertain. The V gene's germline CDR1 is MNHEY and CDR2 SVGAGI. Trimming removed 6 bases from V and 3 bases from J, with 9 bases in between. This CDR3 has 12 amino acids. This CDR3 is CASSRPVYEQYV. CDR3 nucleotide sequence: TGTGCCAGCAGCCGACCTGTCTACGAGCAGTACGTC.

The chain couples TRBV19 to TRBJ2-2; maybe TRBD2 (5 bases). Germline V CDR1 and CDR2: LNHDA, SQIVND (reference sequence). Trimming removed 3 bases at V and 1 base at J, with 15 bases between. This CDR3 spans 17 amino acids. As DNA, the CDR3 is TGTGCCAGTAGTATCTGGAGCGGACCTATGAACACCGGGGAGCTGTTTTTT. Its protein is CASSIWSGPMNTGELFF.

J is TRBJ2-7 and V is TRBV11-3; 7 nucleotides line up with TRBD2. Losses at the gene ends were 1 base for V and 1 base for J; bases not matched to a gene: 4. The CDR3 is 15 residues long. The V gene's germline CDR1 is SGHNT and CDR2 YENEEA. DNA of the CDR3: TGTGCCAGCAGCTTAGGCGCGGGAGCGTCCTACGAGCAGTACTTC. Amino acid sequence: CASSLGAGASYEQYF.

The chain carries TRBV2 and TRBJ2-1, with 16 bases fitting TRBD2. The CDR3 is made up of 21 amino acids. CDR1 SNHLY and CDR2 FYNNEI come from the germline V gene. With 4 bases clipped from V and 0 bases from J, the junction kept 12 bases outside the gene matches. The CDR3, as DNA: TGTGCCAGCAGTGTCCCGGGACTAGCGGGAGGGCCAAGGAGCTCCTACAATGAGCAGTTCTTC. Its translation is CASSVPGLAGGPRSSYNEQFF. The variable domain in full, completed from reference TRBV2 and TRBJ2-1, reads EPEVTQTPSHQVTQMGQEVILRCVPISNHLYFYWYRQILGQKVEFLVSFYNNEISEKSEIFDDQFSVERPDGSNFTLKIRSTKLEDSAMYFCASSVPGLAGGPRSSYNEQFFGPGTRLTVL.

The genes are TRBV28 and TRBJ2-7; D possibly corresponds to TRBD1 (7 bases). V lost 6 bases to trimming and J lost 4 bases, with 13 bases between them. CDR3 size: 13 residues. Germline V lookup: CDR1 MDHEN, CDR2 SYDVKM. CDR3 nucleotides: TGTGCCAGCAGGAATCCAGGGGGGTACGAGCAGTACTTC. This encodes CASRNPGGYEQYF.

The V and J genes are TRBV28 and TRBJ2-1; a possible D gene is TRBD2 (5 bases). Germline CDR1 is MDHEN and CDR2 is SYDVKM. With 5 bases removed from V and 7 bases from J, the gap between germline ends came to 12 bases. CDR3 size: 13 residues. In DNA, the CDR3 is TGTGCCAGCAGTCTAGCTAGGAAAAATGAGCAGTTCTTC. Protein sequence: CASSLARKNEQFF. Supplemented by reference TRBV28 and TRBJ2-1, the full variable domain reads DVKVTQSSRYLVKRTGEKVFLECVQDMDHENMFWYRQDPGLGLRLIYFSYDVKMKEKGDIPEGYSVSREKKERFSLILESASTNQTSMYLCASSLARKNEQFFGPGTRLTVL.

The sample holds one count of this clone. The rearrangement links TRBV9 to TRBJ1-1; no reliable D call. The CDR3 spans 12 residues. From germline, CDR1 is SGDLS and CDR2 YYNGEE. The germline V and J ends were trimmed by 7 bases and 1 base, with 8 bases remaining between them. The CDR3 DNA sequence: TGTGCCAGCGCTCCAGGGAACACTGAAGCTTTCTTT. The encoded protein is CASAPGNTEAFF.